Below are 32 T cell receptor beta chains sequenced from a single sample in a study of shared clonotypes between healthy human individuals. Measured with immunoSEQ multiplex PCR; TCRdb has only the in-frame clones, and not every one. Of about 2.3 million clones listed, 90% to 95% are singletons. The specimen was naive CD4+ T cells from PBMCs. Subset meaning: CD45RA+ positively selected. The source of these receptors is a man aged 18 to 30 in good health. Some clones in this sample may be carry-over from other donors' samples.

This clone has at least ten counts. The chain recombines TRBV15 with TRBJ1-4; 8 bases are a match to TRBD1. The V gene's germline CDR1 is LNHNV and CDR2 YYDKDF (reference sequence). After removal of 3 bases from V and 7 bases from J, the junction contained 4 bases not matched to a gene. The CDR3 runs 14 residues. CDR3 nucleotides: TGTGCCACCAGCAGGAGGGGGACAGGTGAAAAACTGTTTTTT. It encodes CATSRRGTGEKLFF.

A word on this clone: The sample carries other DNA sequences with the same CDR3. This sequence joins TRBV29-1 and TRBJ2-5; the match to TRBD2 covers 8 bases. This CDR3 region has 12 residues. V lost 2 bases and J lost 8; bases outside the gene matches: 4. Germline V CDR1 and CDR2: SQVTM, ANQGSEA. The CDR3 DNA follows: TGCAGCGTTGAACGCGGGAGGAAAACCCAGTACTTC. It is translated as CSVERGRKTQYF.

This clone was detected only once. This chain links TRBV18 with TRBJ2-7; D is perhaps TRBD1 (5 bases). The CDR3 has 15 amino acids. CDR1 KGHSH and CDR2 LQKENI come from the germline V gene. The ends were cut back, 0 bases at V and 3 bases at J, with 12 bases in the middle. The CDR3 DNA is TGTGCCAGCTCACCACCGTCCAGGGCCCTCTACGAGCAGTACTTC. Its protein is CASSPPSRALYEQYF. Full variable domain (rest looked up from reference TRBV18 and TRBJ2-7): NAGVMQNPRHLVRRRGQEARLRCSPMKGHSHVYWYRQLPEEGLKFMVYLQKENIIDESGMPKERFSAEFPKEGPSILRIQQVVRGDSAAYFCASSPPSRALYEQYFGPGTRLTVT.

The chain is built from TRBV5-1 and TRBJ2-5; TRBD1 or TRBD2 may be the D gene (5 bases each). V was cut by 2 bases and J by 4 bases, with 18 bases left in between. This CDR3 has 16 amino acids. Per the germline V gene, CDR1 is SGHRS and CDR2 is YFSETQ. CDR3 loop: CASSLRRVGGVETQYF. CDR3 nucleotides: TGCGCCAGCAGCTTACGCCGGGTTGGGGGAGTAGAGACCCAGTACTTC.

The chain links TRBV10-3 to TRBJ1-3; D is perhaps TRBD1 (5 bases). The V gene lost 4 bases and the J gene lost 11 bases, with 15 bases spanning the gap. The CDR3 is 13 residues long. Germline V gene data show CDR1 as ENHRY and CDR2 as SYGVKD. CDR3: CAISGNPGEAIYF. The CDR3 nucleotides are TGTGCCATCAGTGGGAATCCGGGGGAGGCCATATATTTT.

As to this clone: Other DNA sequences in the same sample also yield this CDR3. This rearrangement joins TRBV7-9 to TRBJ1-5, with TRBD1 as a possible D gene (6 bases). The CDR3 is made up of 15 amino acids. The V end lost 3 bases, the J end lost 1 base, and 10 bases lay between the germline ends. CDR1 is SEHNR and CDR2 is FQNEAQ in the germline V gene (reference sequence). CDR3 nucleotides: TGTGCCAGCAGCTTGGGGGGCGGAAGCAATCAGCCCCAGCATTTT. It codes for CASSLGGGSNQPQHF. The full variable domain, in which reference TRBV7-9 and TRBJ1-5 provide the parts outside the CDR3, is DTGVSQNPRHKITKRGQNVTFRCDPISEHNRLYWYRQTLGQGPEFLTYFQNEAQLEKSRLLSDRFSAERPKGSFSTLEIQRTEQGDSAMYLCASSLGGGSNQPQHFGDGTRLSIL.

About this clone itself: Distinct nucleotide sequences in the sample also encode this CDR3. V and J are TRBV9 and TRBJ1-1; D is ambiguous. Trimming took 0 bases from V and 1 from J, leaving 7 bases between them. Germline lookup yields CDR1 SGDLS and CDR2 YYNGEE. CDR3 length: 14 amino acids. The chain's CDR3 is CASSVGARNTEAFF. The CDR3 nucleotides read TGTGCCAGCAGCGTAGGGGCCAGGAACACTGAAGCTTTCTTT.

The J gene is TRBJ2-1, the V gene TRBV9; D ambiguous. Trimming shortened V by 4 bases and J by 1 base, and 9 bases separated the two germline ends. This CDR3 contains 14 residues. From germline, CDR1 is SGDLS and CDR2 YYNGEE. The DNA for the CDR3 is TGTGCCAGCAGCATGGACGGTTCCTACAATGAGCAGTTCTTC. It yields the protein CASSMDGSYNEQFF.

This clone appeared once. The chain uses TRBV18 and TRBJ2-1; 9 positions agree with TRBD2. CDR1 is KGHSH and CDR2 is LQKENI in the germline V gene. The V gene end was trimmed by 5 bases and the J gene end by 3 bases; junction bases not matched to a gene: 5. This CDR3 is 15 amino acids long. The CDR3 DNA follows: TGTGCCAGCTCATCGGCGGGGGGGCACTACAATGAGCAGTTCTTC. Encoded protein: CASSSAGGHYNEQFF.

This clone has a single count. The J gene is TRBJ2-5, the V gene TRBV27; D might be TRBD2 (5 bases). The CDR3 covers 14 residues. V was shortened by 3 bases and J by 7 bases, with 15 bases between the two germline ends. CDR1 is MNHEY and CDR2 is SMNVEV in the germline V gene (reference sequence). The CDR3, as DNA: TGTGCCAGCAGTTTTGGCGCTAGCATGTGGACCCAGTACTTC. It codes for CASSFGASMWTQYF.

J is TRBJ2-7 and V is TRBV27, with TRBD2 identical over 9 bases. With V trimmed by 5 bases and J by 5 bases, 31 bases remained unmatched. The germline V gene encodes CDR1 MNHEY and CDR2 SMNVEV (reference sequence). The CDR3 spans 22 residues. CDR3 DNA sequence: TGTGCCAGCAGTCCCCCTCCCCGGACAGACACAATAGCGGGAGAGGAGTTGAACGAGCAGTACTTC. Translation gives CASSPPPRTDTIAGEELNEQYF.

The chain couples TRBV29-1 to TRBJ1-2; 7 bases map to TRBD1. This CDR3 comprises 14 residues. With 3 bases clipped from V and 8 bases from J, the junction kept 12 bases outside the gene matches. Germline CDR1 reads SQVTM; CDR2 reads ANQGSEA. CDR3 sequence: CSVDGGTASWGYTF. CDR3 coding DNA: TGCAGCGTTGACGGAGGGACAGCCTCGTGGGGCTACACCTTC.

The CDR3 protein is CASSAQTTDTQYF. The CDR3, as DNA: TGTGCCAGCAGCGCCCAAACCACAGATACGCAGTATTTT. The V call is TRBV7-2, the J call TRBJ2-3; D gene ambiguous. V lost 5 bases and J 2 bases, leaving 8 bases between the germline ends. CDR3 length: 13 amino acids. Germline lookup yields CDR1 SGHTA and CDR2 FQGNSA.

This clone was observed once. The CDR3 coding sequence is TGCGCCAGCAGCTTGGCCGGGCAAGAAGACATTCAGTACTTC. Protein sequence: CASSLAGQEDIQYF. The chain links TRBV5-1 to TRBJ2-4; no clear D. The CDR3 totals 14 residues. Germline loops: CDR1 SGHRS, CDR2 YFSETQ. The V end lost 0 bases, the J end lost 8 bases, and 12 bases lay between the germline ends.

The V gene is TRBV27, the J gene TRBJ2-7; D is tentatively TRBD1 or TRBD2 (5 bases each). Germline CDR1 MNHEY, CDR2 SMNVEV (reference sequence). The ends were cut back, 2 bases at V and 5 bases at J, with 16 bases in the middle. CDR3 size: 15 residues. DNA of the CDR3: TGTGCCAGCAGTTTACGTCGGGGCGGAAGCCACGAGCAGTACTTC. Protein product: CASSLRRGGSHEQYF.

This clone came up once. The chain recombines TRBV4-1 with TRBJ1-1; D gene unclear. Trimming cost V 3 bases and J 1 base, with 9 bases left between them. Germline CDR1 and CDR2: MGHRA and YSYEKL. The CDR3 sequence is 14 residues long. This CDR3 is CASSQMAGNTEAFF. The CDR3 nucleotides read TGCGCCAGCAGCCAGATGGCCGGGAACACTGAAGCTTTCTTT.

V usage is TRBV27 and J usage is TRBJ2-3, with a weak D call TRBD2 (6 bases). The CDR3 consists of 15 residues. V was trimmed by 6 bases and J by 3 bases, leaving 16 bases between them. The germline V gene encodes CDR1 MNHEY and CDR2 SMNVEV (reference sequence). The CDR3 nucleotides read TGTGCCAGCAGCCGTACGGGGGATTGGACAGATACGCAGTATTTT. Translating it yields CASSRTGDWTDTQYF.

The CDR3 coding sequence is TGTGCCATCAGTGGCCTAGCGTACACGGGGGGGGCCAACGTCCTGACTTTC. Residues: CAISGLAYTGGANVLTF. The V call is TRBV10-3, the J call TRBJ2-6, with D possibly TRBD2 on 6 matching bases. The CDR3 spans 17 residues. Germline V gene sequence: CDR1 ENHRY, CDR2 SYGVKD. The ends were cut back, 4 bases at V and 4 bases at J, with 17 bases in the middle.

The chain is built from TRBV9 and TRBJ2-1; TRBD1 matches 9 bases. Germline V gene data show CDR1 as SGDLS and CDR2 as YYNGEE. There are 14 residues in the CDR3. V was pared by 3 bases and J by 7 bases, with 5 bases of the junction left unmatched. For the CDR3, the DNA is TGTGCCAGCAGCGGACAGGGGGGATTAAATGAGCAGTTCTTC. It translates to CASSGQGGLNEQFF.

The V call is TRBV4-3, the J call TRBJ2-1, with 8 bases that match TRBD2. Looked up from germline, CDR1 is LGHNA and CDR2 is YSLEER. The CDR3 is 17 amino acids. V gave up 0 bases and J gave up 6 bases; unmatched junction bases: 10. CDR3 bases: TGCGCCAGCAGCCAAGATTCAGTGGGGACTAGGCTCAATGAGCAGTTCTTC. Protein product: CASSQDSVGTRLNEQFF.

The chain employs TRBV28 and TRBJ2-1; 7 bases agree with TRBD1. Per germline, CDR1 MDHEN and CDR2 SYDVKM. The CDR3 loop spans 15 amino acids. V gave up 6 bases and J gave up 5 bases; unmatched junction bases: 10. For the CDR3, the DNA is TGTGCCAGCAGCGGCCCTTCTCAGGGGGACAATGAGCAGTTCTTC. Protein sequence: CASSGPSQGDNEQFF. Combining the CDR3 with reference TRBV28 and TRBJ2-1 gives the whole variable domain DVKVTQSSRYLVKRTGEKVFLECVQDMDHENMFWYRQDPGLGLRLIYFSYDVKMKEKGDIPEGYSVSREKKERFSLILESASTNQTSMYLCASSGPSQGDNEQFFGPGTRLTVL.

The chain uses TRBV5-1 and TRBJ2-1; 13 bases line up with TRBD2. This CDR3 is 17 amino acids long. V shed 3 bases, J shed 2 bases, and the junction held 5 bases outside the gene matches. Germline assignment: CDR1 SGHRS and CDR2 YFSETQ. Written as DNA, the CDR3 is TGCGCCAGCAGCTGGGGACTAGCGGGAAGTACCTACAATGAGCAGTTCTTC. Amino acids: CASSWGLAGSTYNEQFF.

The chain links TRBV2 to TRBJ2-5; 9 bases line up with TRBD1. Losses at the gene ends were 7 bases for V and 5 bases for J; bases not matched to a gene: 5. Germline CDR1 is SNHLY and CDR2 is FYNNEI. This CDR3 spans 13 amino acids. The CDR3 here is CASKQGAWETQYF. The CDR3 DNA follows: TGTGCCAGCAAACAGGGGGCTTGGGAGACCCAGTACTTC.

This chain connects TRBV29-1 to TRBJ2-1; D not certain. This CDR3 spans 13 amino acids. Germline V gives CDR1 SQVTM, CDR2 ANQGSEA. Trimming cost V 6 bases and J 10 bases, with 19 bases left between them. The CDR3 protein is CSVATLRDGEQFF. DNA of the CDR3: TGCAGCGTGGCTACCTTACGAGACGGGGAGCAGTTCTTC.

This chain uses TRBV5-1 with TRBJ2-1; D uncertain. Between the trimmed V and J ends, which lost 4 bases and 3 bases, there was a span of 17 bases. This CDR3 spans 16 amino acids. Looked up from germline, CDR1 is SGHRS and CDR2 is YFSETQ. The CDR3 DNA reads TGCGCCAGCAGCCAGGACGTAAGGGTAGGCTACAATGAGCAGTTCTTC. It yields the protein CASSQDVRVGYNEQFF.

The V and J genes are TRBV6-1 and TRBJ1-1; D ambiguous. CDR1 MNHNS and CDR2 SASEGT come from the germline V gene. Trimming left V 3 bases short and J 4 bases short, with 12 bases between. The CDR3 sequence is 14 residues long. CDR3 DNA sequence: TGTGCCAGCAGTGACAGATTAAGCGGCACTGAAGCTTTCTTT. Protein: CASSDRLSGTEAFF.

This chain connects TRBV28 to TRBJ2-5, with 9 bases that match TRBD1. Germline CDR1 and CDR2: MDHEN and SYDVKM. The V and J ends lost 5 bases and 9 bases, in that order; junction bases with no gene match: 13. The CDR3 is 15 amino acids. CDR3 DNA sequence: TGTGCCAGCAGTCTACTCAGGGACAGGGATTTGGCCCAGTACTTC. Encoded protein: CASSLLRDRDLAQYF.

V and J are TRBV6-5 and TRBJ1-1; weak D call: TRBD1 (5 bases). V lost 6 bases, J lost 5 bases, and 19 bases lay in between. Germline V gene sequence: CDR1 MNHEY, CDR2 SVGAGI. This CDR3 region has 15 residues. CDR3 region: CASRFNQDWGTEAFF. Here the CDR3 DNA reads TGTGCCAGCAGATTCAACCAGGATTGGGGGACTGAAGCTTTCTTT.

The chain joins TRBV19 to TRBJ2-3, with D perhaps given as TRBD1 or TRBD2 (5 bases each). CDR1 is LNHDA and CDR2 is SQIVND in the germline V gene (reference sequence). V gave up 7 bases and J gave up 2 bases, with 13 bases separating them. This CDR3 is 14 amino acids long. The DNA of the CDR3 is TGTGCCAGTACACCGGGACCAATCACAGATACGCAGTATTTT. It translates to CASTPGPITDTQYF.

The chain joins TRBV28 to TRBJ2-7; no reliable D call. Trimming took off 3 bases at V and 1 base at J, with 19 bases between the two ends. The CDR3 covers 17 residues. Germline V gives CDR1 MDHEN, CDR2 SYDVKM. CDR3 nucleotides: TGTGCCAGCAGTTTCCACTTACAACCAATGACTTCCTACGAGCAGTACTTC. Protein product: CASSFHLQPMTSYEQYF.

This chain uses TRBV2 with TRBJ2-1; maybe TRBD2 (6 bases). Trimming shortened V by 1 base and J by 8 bases, and 12 bases separated the two germline ends. The CDR3 totals 14 residues. Germline lookup yields CDR1 SNHLY and CDR2 FYNNEI. DNA of the CDR3: TGTGCCAGCAGTGAAGATTGGAGGGGTCATGAGCAGTTCTTC. Amino acid sequence: CASSEDWRGHEQFF.

The chain is built from TRBV7-8 and TRBJ2-1; D is undetermined. Trimming took off 5 bases at V and 9 bases at J, with 17 bases between the two ends. Germline assignment: CDR1 SGHVS and CDR2 FQNEAQ. CDR3 length equals 14 residues. The CDR3 coding sequence is TGTGCCAGCAGCCCGGTGTTAGATCCGGCTGAGCAGTTCTTC. This translates into CASSPVLDPAEQFF.